This TCR beta chain was captured in a study of monozygotic twins with inflammatory bowel disease. Germline CDR1 reads SGHRS; CDR2 reads YFSETQ. The CDR3 is made up of 15 amino acids. Each sample's cDNA came from eight separate reactions. TCRdb reanalyzed the 5' RACE reads and collapses them to one entry per CDR3 protein, without DNA. Listed are around 210,000 distinct CDR3 sequences; more than 7.5% falls within the top ten. This receptor was obtained from a human donor with ulcerative colitis or Crohn's disease, or a healthy co-twin of an affected twin (not recorded which). The chain links TRBV5-1 to TRBJ2-1. Sequenced: blood. The CDR3 sequence: CASSFGQGPYNEQFF.